Listed below are T cell receptor beta chains from one sample, sequenced in a study of graft-versus-host responses after intestinal transplantation. For these receptors, no antigen is known. The table came from immunoSEQ multiplex PCR; TCRdb's copy has only in-frame clones and leaves some out. Seen here are over 100,000 clones, roughly nine tenths observed once, and the top ten hold roughly 1%. Source: unstimulated CD4+ T cells sorted from spleen or lymph node cells, taken before intestinal transplant. Receptor source: a human donor who received an intestinal transplant. Each CDR3 is given with its conserved first and last residue. The D gene is left open where the match is weak. Clone sizes are given selectively: once, few, many, or a class where the clone is expanded.

size,J,V,D,CDR3,DNA
-,TRBJ2-5,TRBV15,-,CATSREGTQYF,TGTGCCACCAGCAGAGAAGGGACCCAGTACTTC
-,TRBJ1-3,TRBV19,-,CASSAGTHISGNTIYF,TGTGCCAGTAGTGCCGGGACACATATTTCTGGAAACACCATATATTTT
-,TRBJ2-2,TRBV7-2,-,CASSLAGAPNTGELFF,TGTGCCAGCAGCTTAGCGGGGGCTCCGAACACCGGGGAGCTGTTTTTT
-,TRBJ2-3,TRBV20-1,-,CSARGDTQYF,TGCAGTGCCCGGGGGGATACGCAGTATTTT
-,TRBJ2-1,TRBV27,-,CASSFSAAGSYNEQFF,TGTGCCAGCAGTTTTTCGGCCGCCGGGTCCTACAATGAGCAGTTCTTC
-,TRBJ2-3,TRBV19,-,CASRRSGLEDTQYF,TGTGCCAGTCGGCGGTCCGGACTCGAAGATACGCAGTATTTT
-,TRBJ1-2,TRBV14,-,CASSQVAGVGYTF,TGTGCCAGCAGCCAAGTGGCAGGAGTTGGCTACACCTTC
-,TRBJ2-6,TRBV27,-,CASSSGAVRASGANVLTF,TGTGCCAGCAGTTCCGGGGCCGTAAGGGCATCTGGGGCCAACGTCCTGACTTTC
-,TRBJ2-2,TRBV2,TRBD1,CASSWDRARTGELFF,TGTGCCAGCAGTTGGGACAGGGCTAGAACCGGGGAGCTGTTTTTT
-,TRBJ2-7,TRBV2,-,CASRGTSPYEQYF,TGTGCCAGCAGGGGAACTAGCCCCTACGAGCAGTACTTC
-,TRBJ2-1,TRBV30,TRBD2,CARVSTSGRGEQFF,TGTGCCCGGGTCTCGACTAGCGGGAGAGGGGAGCAGTTCTTC
-,TRBJ1-1,TRBV5-6,TRBD1,CASSSLGTGNTEAFF,TGTGCCAGCAGCTCCCTGGGGACAGGGAACACTGAAGCTTTCTTT
-,TRBJ2-1,TRBV29-1,-,CSVGPEGREQFF,TGCAGCGTTGGCCCGGAAGGTCGGGAGCAGTTCTTC
-,TRBJ1-2,TRBV2,-,CASSGGTRRGAWRGYTF,TGTGCCAGCAGTGGGGGGACCCGCCGGGGAGCATGGAGGGGCTACACCTTC
-,TRBJ2-2,TRBV10-3,-,CAISDMGTGELFF,TGTGCCATCAGTGACATGGGAACCGGGGAGCTGTTTTTT
-,TRBJ1-2,TRBV5-1,-,CASSLETGYGYTF,TGCGCCAGCAGCTTGGAGACAGGCTATGGCTACACCTTC
-,TRBJ1-5,TRBV7-9,-,CASSLVGVGQPQHF,TGTGCCAGCAGCTTAGTGGGGGTGGGACAGCCCCAGCATTTT
once,TRBJ2-7,TRBV19,TRBD2,CASSVSRGGEQYF,TGTGCCAGTAGTGTCTCCCGGGGGGGCGAGCAGTACTTC
once,TRBJ1-5,TRBV7-2,-,CASSAGLFQPQHF,TGTGCCAGCAGCGCGGGTTTATTTCAGCCCCAGCATTTT
-,TRBJ2-5,TRBV10-1,-,CASSAAFQETQYF,TGCGCCAGCAGTGCGGCTTTTCAAGAGACCCAGTACTTC
-,TRBJ2-7,TRBV9,TRBD1,CASSVDRGHEQYF,TGTGCCAGCAGCGTAGACAGGGGCCACGAGCAGTACTTC
-,TRBJ2-1,TRBV15,-,CATSRDLPISYNEQFF,TGTGCCACCAGCAGAGATCTCCCTATTTCCTACAATGAGCAGTTCTTC
-,TRBJ1-5,TRBV6-6,-,CASSGNQPQHF,TGTGCCAGCAGTGGAAATCAGCCCCAGCATTTT
few,TRBJ2-4,TRBV6-1,-,CASRSQGPENIQYF,TGTGCCAGCAGATCGCAGGGGCCGGAAAACATTCAGTACTTC
-,TRBJ1-1,TRBV7-9,-,CASSPRVLNTEAFF,TGTGCCAGCAGCCCCCGGGTCCTGAACACTGAAGCTTTCTTT
-,TRBJ1-1,TRBV10-3,-,CAISDYREGAAFF,TGTGCCATCAGTGATTACAGGGAGGGAGCAGCTTTCTTT
-,TRBJ1-1,TRBV6-6,-,CASSYREWGTEAFF,TGTGCCAGCAGTTATAGGGAATGGGGCACTGAAGCTTTCTTT
-,TRBJ2-1,TRBV6-1,TRBD2,CATPASGRPLNEQFF,TGTGCCACCCCCGCTAGCGGGAGGCCCCTGAATGAGCAGTTCTTC
-,TRBJ2-7,TRBV6-1,TRBD1,CASRPTGVGEQYF,TGTGCCAGCAGACCCACAGGGGTCGGCGAGCAGTACTTC
-,TRBJ2-1,TRBV5-5,TRBD2,CASSFSAGVSYNEQFF,TGTGCCAGCAGCTTTTCAGCGGGAGTGTCCTACAATGAGCAGTTCTTC
once,TRBJ1-2,TRBV13,-,CASTPPKPRTGFNYGYTF,TGTGCCAGCACCCCTCCCAAGCCCCGTACAGGGTTTAACTATGGCTACACCTTC
-,TRBJ2-7,TRBV5-1,-,CASSLADRTYEQYF,TGCGCCAGCAGCCTGGCAGACAGGACCTACGAGCAGTACTTC
once,TRBJ1-3,TRBV11-2,-,CASSPINGNTIYF,TGTGCCAGCAGCCCTATAAACGGAAACACCATATATTTT
-,TRBJ2-3,TRBV9,-,CASSVEDTDTQYF,TGTGCCAGCAGCGTAGAGGACACAGATACGCAGTATTTT
-,TRBJ1-2,TRBV29-1,-,CSVDGSNLRGYTF,TGCAGCGTTGACGGGAGCAATCTGAGGGGCTACACCTTC
-,TRBJ2-2,TRBV25-1,-,CASSGPSTGELFF,TGTGCCAGCAGTGGCCCTTCGACCGGGGAGCTGTTTTTT
once,TRBJ2-7,TRBV7-9,-,CASSLSPGPGSYEQYF,TGTGCCAGCAGCTTATCGCCAGGGCCGGGGTCCTACGAGCAGTACTTC
-,TRBJ2-7,TRBV4-1,-,CASSQPAASLGEQYF,TGCGCCAGCAGCCAACCAGCGGCCAGCTTGGGGGAGCAGTACTTC
-,TRBJ1-6,TRBV9,-,CASSARELTGSPLHF,TGTGCCAGCAGCGCACGGGAATTAACAGGATCACCCCTCCACTTT
-,TRBJ1-2,TRBV5-1,-,CASSSKLDSYNYGYTF,TGCGCCAGCAGCTCCAAACTGGACAGTTATAACTATGGCTACACCTTC
-,TRBJ2-1,TRBV5-1,TRBD1,CASSSPGQGYEQFF,TGCGCCAGCAGCTCACCGGGACAGGGCTATGAGCAGTTCTTC
once,TRBJ1-5,TRBV6-5,TRBD1,CASRDRGPSNQPQHF,TGTGCCAGCAGAGACAGGGGGCCTAGCAATCAGCCCCAGCATTTT
-,TRBJ1-2,TRBV28,-,CASRGPPGYGYTF,TGTGCCAGCAGAGGACCGCCTGGGTATGGCTACACCTTC
-,TRBJ1-6,TRBV9,TRBD1,CASSVAPDRTGSPLHF,TGTGCCAGCAGCGTAGCTCCGGACAGGACGGGGTCACCCCTCCACTTT
-,TRBJ2-5,TRBV11-3,TRBD1,CASSLQGEKETQYF,TGTGCCAGCAGCTTACAGGGGGAAAAAGAGACCCAGTACTTC
-,TRBJ1-4,TRBV28,-,CASSRNEKLFF,TGTGCCAGCAGCCGTAATGAAAAACTGTTTTTT
-,TRBJ2-5,TRBV30,-,CAWTAAETQYF,TGTGCCTGGACAGCGGCGGAGACCCAGTACTTC
-,TRBJ1-5,TRBV7-2,-,CASSLVSGGNQPQHF,TGTGCCAGCAGCTTAGTGTCGGGGGGCAATCAGCCCCAGCATTTT
once,TRBJ1-1,TRBV29-1,-,CSVVGRLNTEAFF,TGCAGCGTTGTCGGCAGATTGAACACTGAAGCTTTCTTT
-,TRBJ2-1,TRBV9,-,CASSVGGRLGEQFF,TGTGCCAGCAGCGTAGGTGGGCGTTTGGGTGAGCAGTTCTTC
-,TRBJ2-6,TRBV6-1,-,CASSLTSSGANVLTF,TGTGCCAGCAGTTTAACTAGCTCCGGGGCCAACGTCCTGACTTTC
-,TRBJ2-2,TRBV15,TRBD2,CATSRGLAGPNTGELFF,TGTGCCACCAGCAGGGGTCTAGCGGGGCCGAACACCGGGGAGCTGTTTTTT
-,TRBJ2-1,TRBV5-1,-,CASSRERNEQFF,TGCGCCAGCAGCAGAGAACGGAATGAGCAGTTCTTC
-,TRBJ2-5,TRBV5-4,-,CASSLLAGQETQYF,TGTGCCAGCAGCTTGTTGGCAGGGCAAGAGACCCAGTACTTC
-,TRBJ2-2,TRBV5-1,-,CASSPISESGELFF,TGCGCCAGCAGCCCGATTTCGGAGTCCGGGGAGCTGTTTTTT